Below are 20 T cell receptor beta chains sequenced from a single sample in a study of CD8 T cells in Susac syndrome. Random hexamers were used to reverse transcribe 0.5 to 1 ug of RNA. Each CDR3 protein gets one entry after TCRdb re-called the immunoSEQ multiplex PCR reads with MiXCR. The sample comprises tens of thousands of distinct CDR3 sequences, around 94% of which are singletons, and about 0.27% rests with the top ten. The sequenced sample consisted of CD8+ T cells from PBMCs. The receptors come from a human donor in good health.

The CDR3 protein is CASSGRDRPGELFF. CDR3 coding DNA: TGTGCCAGCAGCGGCCGGGACAGGCCCGGGGAGCTGTTTTTT. The V gene is TRBV9, the J gene TRBJ2-2, with 8 bases aligning to TRBD1. The CDR3 loop spans 14 amino acids. J gave up 6 bases and V 3 bases, and 4 bases lay outside the gene matches. Germline CDR1 and CDR2: SGDLS and YYNGEE.

CDR3 in amino acids: CSVVGLAGVINVYEQFF. The CDR3 nucleotides read TGCAGCGTTGTTGGACTAGCGGGAGTAATAAATGTCTATGAGCAGTTCTTC. The chain combines TRBV29-1 with TRBJ2-1, with 13 bases lining up with TRBD2. Germline-derived CDR1 and CDR2 are SQVTM and ANQGSEA. The CDR3 sequence is 17 residues long. V gave up 4 bases and J gave up 8 bases; unmatched junction bases: 14.

J is TRBJ2-4 and V is TRBV28; 7 positions match TRBD2. J was trimmed by 6 bases and V by 2 bases; bases with no gene match: 7. The CDR3 consists of 15 residues. Germline values: CDR1 MDHEN, CDR2 SYDVKM. The chain's CDR3 is CASSLRAGAGNIQYF. CDR3 DNA: TGTGCCAGCAGTTTACGCGCGGGAGCGGGAAACATTCAGTACTTC.

This chain links TRBV15 with TRBJ2-2; D not resolved. This CDR3 is built from 15 residues. The germline V gene has CDR1 LNHNV and CDR2 YYDKDF (reference sequence). Deletions cut 1 base from V and 1 base from J, with 7 bases between. This CDR3 is CATSRAKGNTGELFF. Here the CDR3 DNA reads TGTGCCACCAGCAGAGCGAAGGGGAACACCGGGGAGCTGTTTTTT.

The V gene is TRBV27, the J gene TRBJ2-1; 11 bases map to TRBD2. Germline CDR1 is MNHEY and CDR2 is SMNVEV (reference sequence). There are 19 residues in the CDR3. The V segment lost 2 bases and the J segment 1 base; nucleotides outside the gene matches: 10. The DNA for the CDR3 is TGTGCCAGCAGTTTAAGGTTTAGCGGGAGGGTCCATTCCTACAATGAGCAGTTCTTC. Translating it yields CASSLRFSGRVHSYNEQFF.

J is TRBJ2-7 and V is TRBV27; possibly TRBD1 or TRBD2 for D (5 bases each). The CDR3 has 14 amino acids. Trimming shortened V by 3 bases and J by 3 bases, and 12 bases separated the two germline ends. The germline V gene encodes CDR1 MNHEY and CDR2 SMNVEV (reference sequence). This chain's CDR3 is CASSFRRDHYEQYV. In DNA, the CDR3 is TGTGCCAGCAGTTTCAGAAGGGACCACTACGAGCAGTACGTC.

The rearrangement uses TRBV20-1 and TRBJ2-7; possible D gene TRBD1, 6 bases. Germline V gene lookup returns CDR1 DFQATT and CDR2 SNEGSKA (reference sequence). Trimming took 2 bases from V and 2 from J, leaving 13 bases between them. The CDR3 sequence is 14 residues long. CDR3 bases: TGCAGTGCTAGAACGCAGGGGTATCCCTACGAGCAGTACGTC. Translated, it gives CSARTQGYPYEQYV.

The V gene is TRBV12-3 or TRBV12-4, the J gene TRBJ2-3; D gene ambiguous. The ends were cut back, 5 bases at V and 2 bases at J, with 11 bases in the middle. The length of the CDR3 is 14 residues. The CDR3 sequence: CASSEHGYTDTQYF. The CDR3 DNA is TGTGCCAGCAGTGAACACGGATACACAGATACGCAGTATTTT.

This sequence joins TRBV23-1 and TRBJ1-5; the D gene is possibly TRBD1 (5 bases). TRBV23-1 is filed as an ORF, its function uncertain. The V gene lost 4 bases and the J gene lost 11 bases, with 9 bases spanning the gap. This CDR3 comprises 11 residues. In DNA form, the CDR3 reads TGCGCCAGCAGTCCTTGGACATCCCAGCATTTT. It specifies CASSPWTSQHF.

The genes are TRBV4-3 and TRBJ2-3, with TRBD2 as a possible D gene (6 bases). The CDR3 runs 16 residues. Trimming stripped 4 bases from V and 3 bases from J, with 17 bases between. The germline gives CDR1 LGHNA, CDR2 YSLEER. CDR3: CASSPRDSGGTDTQYF. The CDR3 coding sequence is TGCGCCAGCAGCCCCCGGGACTCGGGCGGGACAGATACGCAGTATTTT.

A single count supports this clonotype. The chain is built from TRBV11-2 and TRBJ1-1; possible D gene TRBD1, 5 bases. The V end lost 5 bases, the J end lost 1 base, and 14 bases lay between the germline ends. The CDR3 sequence is 15 residues long. CDR1 and CDR2 from the germline V gene are SGHAT and FQNNGV. CDR3 in DNA: TGTGCCAGCAGCGTAACGGGGACGGGGAACACTGAAGCTTTCTTT. Amino acids: CASSVTGTGNTEAFF.

V usage is TRBV24-1 and J usage is TRBJ1-5; D uncertain. The germline gives CDR1 KGHDR, CDR2 SFDVKD. The CDR3 runs to 14 residues. Trimming cost V 4 bases and J 2 bases, with 8 bases left between them. This chain's CDR3 is CATSEGFRNQPQHF. The CDR3, as DNA: TGTGCCACCAGTGAGGGGTTTCGCAATCAGCCCCAGCATTTT.

This sequence joins TRBV4-3 and TRBJ2-1, with 12 bases identical to TRBD2. Unmatched junction bases numbered 7, after V lost 3 bases and J lost 10 bases. This CDR3 is 15 amino acids long. Germline V CDR1 and CDR2: LGHNA, YSLEER. The CDR3 is CASSQPSGGAREQFF. CDR3 DNA: TGCGCCAGCAGCCAGCCTAGCGGGGGGGCCCGGGAGCAGTTCTTC.

The J gene is TRBJ2-2, the V gene TRBV4-1, with 11 bases aligning to TRBD2. This CDR3 has 17 residues. The V segment lost 4 bases and the J segment 2 bases; nucleotides outside the gene matches: 6. The germline V gene encodes CDR1 MGHRA and CDR2 YSYEKL. The CDR3 DNA follows: TGCGCCAGCAGCCGGACGGGACTAGCGGCAAACACCGGGGAGCTGTTTTTT. Translating gives CASSRTGLAANTGELFF.

This rearrangement joins TRBV27 to TRBJ1-2; D unresolved. Germline V CDR1 and CDR2: MNHEY, SMNVEV (reference sequence). The CDR3 is made up of 13 amino acids. Trimming removed 0 bases from V and 8 bases from J, with 10 bases in between. CDR3 amino acids: CASSLSYSRGYTF. In nucleotides, the CDR3 is TGTGCCAGCAGTTTATCGTACAGCCGAGGCTACACCTTC.

V and J are TRBV27 and TRBJ2-7, with 9 positions matching TRBD1. V was pared by 6 bases and J by 5 bases, with 11 bases of the junction left unmatched. CDR1 is MNHEY, CDR2 SMNVEV, per germline (reference sequence). The CDR3 loop spans 15 amino acids. The CDR3 sequence is CASSSLGGQGHEQYV. For the CDR3, the DNA is TGTGCCAGCAGCTCATTAGGGGGACAGGGCCACGAGCAGTACGTC.

This chain joins TRBV9 and TRBJ1-5; D call uncertain. The CDR3 contains 19 residues. The germline CDR1 and CDR2 sequences are SGDLS and YYNGEE. V lost 5 bases to trimming and J lost 0 bases, with 24 bases between them. The CDR3 DNA reads TGTGCCAGCAGTTTTAGAACCTCCCAAAGACAAGATAGCAATCAGCCCCAGCATTTT. This translates into CASSFRTSQRQDSNQPQHF.

This clonotype was observed a single time. CDR3 DNA sequence: TGCAGTGCTAGTGATTCCGGGAGTGGGAGCACAGATACGCAGTATTTT. It encodes CSASDSGSGSTDTQYF. The chain has TRBV20-1 and TRBJ2-3, with D perhaps matching TRBD2 (6 bases). V gave up 3 bases and J gave up 0 bases, with 16 bases separating them. This CDR3 spans 16 amino acids. Germline values: CDR1 DFQATT, CDR2 SNEGSKA (reference sequence).

This clonotype appeared once. This CDR3 is CASSQGTVPSTDTQYF. CDR3 DNA: TGTGCCAGCAGCCAGGGGACAGTTCCTAGCACAGATACGCAGTATTTT. V usage is TRBV4-2 and J usage is TRBJ2-3; 7 bases agree with TRBD1. Germline loops: CDR1 LGHNA, CDR2 YNFKEQ. Trimming cost V 3 bases and J 0 bases; bases outside gene matches: 6. CDR3 length: 16 residues.

The chain combines TRBV28 with TRBJ2-3; possibly TRBD1 for D (5 bases). Trimming removed 1 base at V and 0 bases at J, with 8 bases between. The CDR3 consists of 15 residues. Germline lookup yields CDR1 MDHEN and CDR2 SYDVKM. This CDR3 is CASSLSQGSTDTQYF. The CDR3 nucleotides are TGTGCCAGCAGTTTATCGCAGGGTAGCACAGATACGCAGTATTTT.